Following are 24 T cell receptor beta chains from one sample sequenced in a study of blood T cell repertoires in COVID-19. The protocol was immunoSEQ multiplex PCR, while the TCRdb copy is restricted to in-frame clones and leaves out a portion. The sample has approximately 220,000 clones; roughly 89% are singletons. The sample taken for sequencing was PBMCs or T cells enriched from blood (not recorded which). The receptors derive from a woman in her 30s with acute COVID-19.

The chain recombines TRBV25-1 with TRBJ2-6; D gene ambiguous. From germline, CDR1 is MGHDK and CDR2 SYGVNS. Trimming left V 1 base short and J 0 bases short, with 7 bases between. The CDR3 is 16 residues long. The CDR3, as DNA: TGTGCCAGCAGTGAATTTCCAGGCTCTGGGGCCAACGTCCTGACTTTC. It is translated as CASSEFPGSGANVLTF.

This chain joins TRBV6-5 and TRBJ2-2; possible D gene TRBD1, 5 bases. Germline assignment: CDR1 MNHEY and CDR2 SVGAGI. V shed 8 bases and J shed 1 base, with 11 bases lying between them. There are 14 residues in the CDR3. In nucleotides, the CDR3 is TGTGCCAGCGGCCAAGACAGGAACACCGGGGAGCTGTTTTTT. Residues: CASGQDRNTGELFF.

A word on this clone: Germline is not matched at one junction end, which may reflect a read error. The chain links TRBV30 to TRBJ2-7, with D possibly TRBD2 on 5 matching bases. The CDR3 consists of 12 residues. Germline V gene data show CDR1 as GTSNPN and CDR2 as SVGIG (reference sequence). CDR3 region: CALGRSSYEQYF. Here the CDR3 DNA reads TGCGCCCTGGGGAGAAGCTCCTACGAGCAGTACTTC.

The chain combines TRBV3-1 (or the pseudogene TRBV3-2) with TRBJ2-3; a possible D gene is TRBD2 (6 bases). Trimming shortened V by 4 bases and J by 8 bases, and 22 bases separated the two germline ends. The germline V gene encodes CDR1 LGHDT and CDR2 YNNKEL (reference sequence). This CDR3 comprises 16 residues. The CDR3 nucleotides are TGTGCCAGCAGCCCCACTGGGACTGAGGACGCGGGTACGCAGTATTTT. It yields the protein CASSPTGTEDAGTQYF.

The chain links TRBV7-3 to TRBJ1-1, with TRBD1 as a possible D gene (5 bases). V gave up 5 bases and J gave up 6 bases, with 13 bases separating them. The CDR3 has 13 residues. Germline CDR1 reads SGHTA; CDR2 reads FQGTGA. The CDR3 nucleotides read TGTGCCAGCAGCCGCGGGACCCAGGCTGAAGCTTTCTTT. It yields the protein CASSRGTQAEAFF. Full variable domain (rest looked up from reference TRBV7-3 and TRBJ1-1): GAGVSQTPSNKVTEKGKYVELRCDPISGHTALYWYRQSLGQGPEFLIYFQGTGAADDSGLPNDRFFAVRPEGSVSTLKIQRTERGDSAVYLCASSRGTQAEAFFGQGTRLTVV.

J is TRBJ2-2 and V is TRBV7-2; no clear D. Germline loops: CDR1 SGHTA, CDR2 FQGNSA. Trimming shortened V by 5 bases and J by 6 bases, and 10 bases separated the two germline ends. The CDR3 runs 13 residues. The CDR3 sequence: CASSPQMAGELFF. Here the CDR3 DNA reads TGTGCCAGCAGCCCACAAATGGCCGGGGAGCTGTTTTTT.

The V gene is TRBV28, the J gene TRBJ1-4, with a tentative D call TRBD1 (6 bases). CDR1 is MDHEN, CDR2 SYDVKM, per germline. V lost 3 bases, J lost 6 bases, and 11 bases lay in between. This CDR3 contains 14 residues. CDR3 DNA: TGTGCCAGCAGTTTGGGTCAGGGGTATGAAAAACTGTTTTTT. It specifies CASSLGQGYEKLFF.

The chain combines TRBV4-1 with TRBJ2-1; D ambiguous. Germline loops: CDR1 MGHRA, CDR2 YSYEKL. V gave up 0 bases and J gave up 4 bases, with 16 bases separating them. CDR3 size: 17 residues. CDR3 sequence (DNA): TGCGCCAGCAGCCAAGATTTTCCGGGTCGGGTTTACAATGAGCAGTTCTTC. It encodes CASSQDFPGRVYNEQFF.

The gene calls are TRBV7-9 and TRBJ1-2; D remains unclear. The CDR3 totals 13 residues. Germline-derived CDR1 and CDR2 are SEHNR and FQNEAQ (reference sequence). Trimming shortened V by 6 bases and J by 8 bases, and 16 bases separated the two germline ends. CDR3 in amino acids: CASREGGQAGYTF. CDR3 coding DNA: TGTGCCAGCAGGGAAGGAGGGCAAGCCGGCTACACCTTC.

This chain joins TRBV4-2 and TRBJ1-5; D remains ambiguous. Trimming left V 4 bases short and J 3 bases short, with 10 bases between. Germline lookup yields CDR1 LGHNA and CDR2 YNFKEQ. The CDR3 loop spans 14 amino acids. CDR3 sequence: CASSLQWANQPQHF. CDR3 sequence (DNA): TGTGCCAGCAGCCTCCAGTGGGCCAATCAGCCCCAGCATTTT.

On this clone itself: Other nucleotide sequences from this sample produce the same CDR3. This chain uses TRBV7-9 with TRBJ1-1, with 7 positions matching TRBD1. V trimming: 5 bases; J trimming: 1 base; junction bases outside the gene matches: 7. Germline CDR1 and CDR2: SEHNR and FQNEAQ (reference sequence). This CDR3 region has 15 residues. CDR3 residues: CASSPRGAANTEAFF. The DNA of the CDR3 is TGTGCCAGCAGCCCCAGGGGGGCGGCGAACACTGAAGCTTTCTTT.

The V call is TRBV10-3, the J call TRBJ2-7, with 13 bases fitting TRBD2. V was clipped by 6 bases and J by 0 bases; unmatched bases: 2. The V gene's germline CDR1 is ENHRY and CDR2 SYGVKD. The CDR3 runs 15 residues. The CDR3 DNA is TGTGCCATCAGGGGACTAGCGGGGAGCTCCTACGAGCAGTACTTC. It specifies CAIRGLAGSSYEQYF.

This chain joins TRBV7-2 and TRBJ2-5; 12 bases map to TRBD2. CDR1 and CDR2 from the germline V gene are SGHTA and FQGNSA. CDR3 length equals 17 residues. V lost 3 bases and J lost 2; bases outside the gene matches: 7. The CDR3 loop is CASSFGLAGRVQETQYF. Here the CDR3 DNA reads TGTGCCAGCAGCTTCGGACTAGCGGGGAGAGTACAAGAGACCCAGTACTTC.

This chain links TRBV9 with TRBJ1-4, with D possibly being TRBD1 (5 bases). The CDR3 length is 15 residues. Germline V gene lookup returns CDR1 SGDLS and CDR2 YYNGEE. Deletions cut 1 base from V and 7 bases from J, with 14 bases between. The CDR3 sequence is CASSVSPGGSEKLFF. The CDR3 DNA reads TGTGCCAGCAGCGTATCCCCCGGGGGAAGTGAAAAACTGTTTTTT.

The chain uses TRBV30 and TRBJ1-2; a weak D match, TRBD1 (5 bases). This CDR3 is 12 amino acids long. CDR1 is GTSNPN and CDR2 is SVGIG in the germline V gene (reference sequence). V was cut by 0 bases and J by 6 bases, with 8 bases left in between. CDR3 sequence reads: CAWSVGGDGYTF. CDR3 DNA sequence: TGTGCCTGGAGTGTTGGAGGGGATGGCTACACCTTC.

The chain couples TRBV27 to TRBJ2-7; D ambiguous. Trimming cost V 6 bases and J 6 bases, with 3 bases left between them. There are 9 residues in the CDR3. CDR1 is MNHEY, CDR2 SMNVEV, per germline (reference sequence). CDR3 in DNA: TGTGCCAGCAGCTGCGAGCAGTACTTC. It translates to CASSCEQYF.

This chain joins TRBV5-1 and TRBJ1-1, with 12 nucleotides matching TRBD1. The germline gives CDR1 SGHRS, CDR2 YFSETQ. The ends lost 4 bases at V and 3 bases at J; junction bases unmatched: 10. This CDR3 spans 17 amino acids. CDR3: CASSPPPGTGGHTEAFF. CDR3 sequence (DNA): TGCGCCAGCAGCCCCCCCCCAGGGACAGGGGGCCACACTGAAGCTTTCTTT.

This rearrangement joins TRBV6-5 to TRBJ2-5; 11 bases match TRBD2. The CDR3 contains 14 residues. V trimming: 5 bases; J trimming: 4 bases; junction bases outside the gene matches: 3. Germline assignment: CDR1 MNHEY and CDR2 SVGAGI. The CDR3 region is CASSPGLAVETQYF. The CDR3 nucleotides read TGTGCCAGCAGTCCGGGACTAGCGGTAGAGACCCAGTACTTC.

The chain recombines TRBV10-2 with TRBJ2-2; 8 bases fit TRBD1. Germline CDR1 WSHSY, CDR2 SAAADI. The CDR3 loop spans 16 amino acids. The V segment lost 7 bases and the J segment 6 bases; nucleotides outside the gene matches: 13. The CDR3 DNA is TGCGCCAGCAAACCTCCCCGACAGGGGTACGCCGGGGAGCTGTTTTTT. Amino acids: CASKPPRQGYAGELFF.

This chain uses TRBV6-1 with TRBJ1-1; D not resolved. This CDR3 spans 14 amino acids. CDR1 is MNHNS, CDR2 SASEGT, per germline. The V gene lost 2 bases and the J gene lost 5 bases, with 12 bases spanning the gap. This CDR3 reads CASSESGRRTEAFF. The DNA for the CDR3 is TGTGCCAGCAGTGAATCGGGGAGGAGGACTGAAGCTTTCTTT.

This clone was seen once. The chain employs TRBV7-6 and TRBJ2-3, with D possibly TRBD2 on 7 matching bases. The CDR3 extends over 14 amino acids. Germline V gene data show CDR1 as SGHVS and CDR2 as FNYEAQ. Trimming pared 1 base from V and 8 bases from J, leaving 13 bases between. Written as DNA, the CDR3 is TGTGCCAGCAGCTTAGGCGGGGGCGGGGGTACGCAGTATTTT. This encodes CASSLGGGGGTQYF. Drawing the rest from reference TRBV7-6 and TRBJ2-3, the complete variable domain is GAGVSQSPRYKVTKRGQDVALRCDPISGHVSLYWYRQALGQGPEFLTYFNYEAQQDKSGLPNDRFSAERPEGSISTLTIQRTEQRDSAMYRCASSLGGGGGTQYFGPGTRLTVL.

The chain has TRBV9 and TRBJ1-3, with D perhaps TRBD1 (6 bases). The CDR3 loop spans 15 amino acids. Trimming shortened V by 2 bases and J by 2 bases, and 11 bases separated the two germline ends. CDR1 and CDR2 from the germline V gene are SGDLS and YYNGEE. The CDR3 here is CASSVRGSAGNTIYF. CDR3 DNA sequence: TGTGCCAGCAGCGTCAGGGGATCGGCTGGAAACACCATATATTTT. The full variable domain, completed using reference TRBV9 and TRBJ1-3, is DSGVTQTPKHLITATGQRVTLRCSPRSGDLSVYWYQQSLDQGLQFLIQYYNGEERAKGNILERFSAQQFPDLHSELNLSSLELGDSALYFCASSVRGSAGNTIYFGEGSWLTVV.

The chain employs TRBV6-5 and TRBJ1-5; no firm D call. Germline V gene data show CDR1 as MNHEY and CDR2 as SVGAGI. V lost 1 base and J lost 4, with 11 bases in between. The CDR3 spans 15 residues. The CDR3: CASSYWADSNQPQHF. The DNA of the CDR3 is TGTGCCAGCAGTTACTGGGCAGATTCAAATCAGCCCCAGCATTTT.

The chain has TRBV24-1 and TRBJ2-7; possible D gene TRBD2, 5 bases. V lost 3 bases and J 2 bases, leaving 10 bases between the germline ends. This CDR3 has 14 residues. Germline V gene sequence: CDR1 KGHDR, CDR2 SFDVKD. The CDR3 DNA is TGTGCCACCAGTGATCCAACGGGGACCTACGAGCAGTACTTC. This gives the protein CATSDPTGTYEQYF.